The 9 T cell receptor beta chains presented below share a single source sample, sequenced in a study of post-analysis software for immune sequencing data. Built from TCR beta cDNA, the libraries had unique molecular identifiers in them. MiXCR, applied by TCRdb to the PCR reads, yields one record per CDR3 protein. The sample has 160,000 or so distinct CDR3 sequences; roughly 40% are singletons. Material: blood, obtained after autologous hematopoietic stem cell transplantation. These receptors all stem from a girl aged 5 to 17 with multiple sclerosis.

The DNA for the CDR3 is TGTGCCAGCAGTGACGGGACAGTATTAGCGGGAGGGCCCTCCTCCTACAATGAGCAGTACTTC. Amino acid sequence: CASSDGTVLAGGPSSYNEQYF. The chain is built from TRBV6-2 or TRBV6-3 and TRBJ2-1; TRBD2 aligns across 11 bases. The end of the DNA is better explained by TRBJ2-7, so the J call may be wrong. Germline V gene data show CDR1 as MNHEY and CDR2 as SVGEGT. This CDR3 has 21 residues.

Remarks on this clonotype: The germline gene is not matched at one end of the junction; a read error may be the cause. The chain has TRBV15 and TRBJ2-1; either TRBD1 or TRBD2 may fit D (5 bases each). Germline V gene lookup returns CDR1 LNHNV and CDR2 YYDKDF (reference sequence). This CDR3 is 14 amino acids long. CDR3: CTTSRGVVRNEQFF. The CDR3 bases are TGTACCACCAGCAGAGGGGTCGTACGCAATGAGCAGTTCTTC.

The chain recombines TRBV15 with TRBJ1-2; D unresolved. The V gene's germline CDR1 is LNHNV and CDR2 YYDKDF (reference sequence). The V end lost 3 bases, the J end lost 2 bases, and 7 bases lay between the germline ends. The CDR3 totals 13 residues. CDR3 DNA sequence: TGTGCCACCAGCAGTTACAGAAACTATGGCTACACCTTC. Translation gives CATSSYRNYGYTF. Based on the CDR3 plus reference TRBV15 and TRBJ1-2, the full variable domain is DAMVIQNPRYQVTQFGKPVTLSCSQTLNHNVMYWYQQKSSQAPKLLFHYYDKDFNNEADTPDNFQSRRPNTSFCFLDIRSPGLGDTAMYLCATSSYRNYGYTFGSGTRLTVV.

A remark on this clonotype: One junction end disagrees with the germline gene, perhaps due to a read error. The rearrangement uses TRBV7-8 and TRBJ1-1, with 7 bases fitting TRBD1. Germline loops: CDR1 SGHVS, CDR2 FQNEAQ. This CDR3 region has 15 residues. This chain's CDR3 is CASGFLGGAGTEAFF. The CDR3 bases are TGTGCCAGCGGCTTTTTAGGGGGCGCGGGCACTGAAGCTTTCTTT.

CDR3 amino acids: CASSFLQAESSYNEQFF. The CDR3 bases are TGTGCCAGCAGCTTCCTACAGGCGGAATCGTCCTACAATGAGCAGTTCTTC. The V gene is TRBV11-2, the J gene TRBJ2-1, with D tentatively TRBD1 (5 bases). The CDR3 has 17 residues. The germline CDR1 and CDR2 sequences are SGHAT and FQNNGV. V lost 3 bases, J lost 1 base, and 16 bases lay in between.

This clonotype was found once. The rearrangement links TRBV5-1 to TRBJ2-7; D not resolved. Near its end, the DNA agrees better with TRBJ2-5, so the J call may be wrong. The CDR3 totals 13 residues. Germline assignment: CDR1 SGHRS and CDR2 YFSETQ. The CDR3 sequence: CASRGKVQETQYF. CDR3 DNA: TGCGCCAGCAGGGGGAAGGTTCAAGAGACCCAGTACTTC.

The chain employs TRBV15 and TRBJ2-5; D possibly corresponds to TRBD2 (5 bases). Deletions cut 1 base from V and 5 bases from J, with 8 bases between. This CDR3 spans 13 amino acids. CDR1 LNHNV and CDR2 YYDKDF come from the germline V gene (reference sequence). The CDR3, as DNA: TGTGCCACCAGCAGAGGTTCGGGGGAGACCCAGTACTTC. It encodes CATSRGSGETQYF.

Only a few counts were recorded for this clonotype. The gene calls are TRBV28 and TRBJ2-7, with D possibly being TRBD1 or TRBD2 (5 bases each). Germline V gene sequence: CDR1 MDHEN, CDR2 SYDVKM. V was cut by 3 bases and J by 2 bases, with 11 bases left in between. This CDR3 comprises 14 residues. The CDR3: CASSFWGNTYEQYF. The CDR3 nucleotides read TGTGCCAGCAGTTTCTGGGGGAATACCTACGAGCAGTACTTC.

This clonotype was counted a few times. The V and J genes are TRBV10-3 and TRBJ1-2, with D tentatively TRBD1 (6 bases). Trimming shortened V by 5 bases and J by 4 bases, and 17 bases separated the two germline ends. The CDR3 consists of 15 residues. Germline V CDR1 and CDR2: ENHRY, SYGVKD. The CDR3 DNA sequence: TGTGCCATCAGTTCGGGACAAGGGGCCCCCTATGGCTACACCTTC. As protein: CAISSGQGAPYGYTF.